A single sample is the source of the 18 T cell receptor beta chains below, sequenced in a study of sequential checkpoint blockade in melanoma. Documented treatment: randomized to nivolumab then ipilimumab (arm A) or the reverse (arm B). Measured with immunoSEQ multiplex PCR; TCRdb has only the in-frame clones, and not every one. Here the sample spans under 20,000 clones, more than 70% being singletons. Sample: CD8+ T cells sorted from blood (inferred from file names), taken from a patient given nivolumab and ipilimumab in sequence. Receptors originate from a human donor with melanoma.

The chain's CDR3 is CASSSGQSSGNTIYF. The CDR3 DNA reads TGTGCCAGCAGCTCTGGACAGAGCTCTGGAAACACCATATATTTT. The chain uses TRBV7-6 and TRBJ1-3; D is perhaps TRBD1 (6 bases). Germline CDR1 and CDR2: SGHVS and FNYEAQ. V was clipped by 4 bases and J by 0 bases, with 10 bases between them. This CDR3 is 15 amino acids long.

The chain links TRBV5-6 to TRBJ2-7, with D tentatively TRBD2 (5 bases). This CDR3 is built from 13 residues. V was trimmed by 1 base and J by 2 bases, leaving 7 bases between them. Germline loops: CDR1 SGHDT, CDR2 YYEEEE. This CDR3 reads CASSLWGAYEQYF. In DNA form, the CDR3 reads TGTGCCAGCAGCTTGTGGGGAGCCTACGAGCAGTACTTC.

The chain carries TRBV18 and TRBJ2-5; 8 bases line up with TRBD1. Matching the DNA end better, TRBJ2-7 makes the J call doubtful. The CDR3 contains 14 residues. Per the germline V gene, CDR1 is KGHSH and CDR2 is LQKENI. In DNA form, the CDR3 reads TGTGCCAGCTCACCACGACAGGGGTGGGACGAGCAGTACTTC. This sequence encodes CASSPRQGWDEQYF.

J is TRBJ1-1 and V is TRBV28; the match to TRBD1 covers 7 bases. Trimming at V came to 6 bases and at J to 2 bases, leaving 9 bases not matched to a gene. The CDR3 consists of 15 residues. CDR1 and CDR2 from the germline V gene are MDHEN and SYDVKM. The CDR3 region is CASSPSPGGNTEAFF. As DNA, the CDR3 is TGTGCCAGCAGCCCCTCGCCAGGGGGTAACACTGAAGCTTTCTTT.

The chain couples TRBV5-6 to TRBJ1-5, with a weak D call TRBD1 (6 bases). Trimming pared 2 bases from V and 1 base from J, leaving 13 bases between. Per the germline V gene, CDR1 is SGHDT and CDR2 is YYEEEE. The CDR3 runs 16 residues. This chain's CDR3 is CASSFSGAGSNQPQHF. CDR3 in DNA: TGTGCCAGCAGCTTCTCAGGGGCCGGGAGCAATCAGCCCCAGCATTTT.

DNA of the CDR3: TGCGCCAGCAGCTTGGACGGGGACACATCTCCTCCCTCTCTGGGCTACACCTTC. It codes for CASSLDGDTSPPSLGYTF. The chain employs TRBV5-1 and TRBJ1-2, with D perhaps TRBD1 (6 bases). Germline-derived CDR1 and CDR2 are SGHRS and YFSETQ. The V end lost 0 bases, the J end lost 8 bases, and 26 bases lay between the germline ends. The CDR3 consists of 18 residues.

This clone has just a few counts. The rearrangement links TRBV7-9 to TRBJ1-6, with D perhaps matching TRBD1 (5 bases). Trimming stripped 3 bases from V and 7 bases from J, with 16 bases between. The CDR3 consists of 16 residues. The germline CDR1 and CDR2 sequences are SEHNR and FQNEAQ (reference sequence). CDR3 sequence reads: CASSLTRVGYNSPLHF. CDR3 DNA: TGTGCCAGCAGCTTGACCAGGGTGGGCTACAATTCACCCCTCCACTTT.

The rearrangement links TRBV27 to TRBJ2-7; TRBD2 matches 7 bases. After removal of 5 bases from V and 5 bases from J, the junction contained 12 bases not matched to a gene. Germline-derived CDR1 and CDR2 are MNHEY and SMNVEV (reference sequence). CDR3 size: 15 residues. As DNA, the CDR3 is TGTGCCAGCAGTCCCGGGGGACTACTTTCCGACGAGCAGTACTTC. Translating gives CASSPGGLLSDEQYF.

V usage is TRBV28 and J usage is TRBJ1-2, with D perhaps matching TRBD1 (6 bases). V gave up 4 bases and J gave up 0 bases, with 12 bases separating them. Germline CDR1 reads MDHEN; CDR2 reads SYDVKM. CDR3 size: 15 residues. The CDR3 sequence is CASSSMDSPNYGYTF. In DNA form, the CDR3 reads TGTGCCAGCAGTTCTATGGACAGCCCTAACTATGGCTACACCTTC.

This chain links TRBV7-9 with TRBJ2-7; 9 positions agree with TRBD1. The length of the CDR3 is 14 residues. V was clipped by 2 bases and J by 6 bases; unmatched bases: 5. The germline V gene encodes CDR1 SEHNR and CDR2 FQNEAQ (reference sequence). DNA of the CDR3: TGTGCCAGCAGCTTAACGACAGGGGGGACCGAGCAGTACTTC. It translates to CASSLTTGGTEQYF.

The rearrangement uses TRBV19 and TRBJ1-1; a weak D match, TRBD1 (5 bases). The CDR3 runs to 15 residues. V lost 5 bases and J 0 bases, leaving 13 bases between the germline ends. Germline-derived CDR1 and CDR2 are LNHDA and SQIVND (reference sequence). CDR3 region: CASSDGGGMNTEAFF. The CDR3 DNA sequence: TGTGCCAGTAGTGACGGCGGGGGGATGAACACTGAAGCTTTCTTT.

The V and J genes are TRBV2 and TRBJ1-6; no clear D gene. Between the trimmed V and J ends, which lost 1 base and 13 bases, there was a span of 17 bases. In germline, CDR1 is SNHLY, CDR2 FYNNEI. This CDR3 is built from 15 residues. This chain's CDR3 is CASSEVGSIIHPLHF. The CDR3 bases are TGTGCCAGCAGTGAAGTTGGCAGTATAATTCACCCCCTCCACTTT.

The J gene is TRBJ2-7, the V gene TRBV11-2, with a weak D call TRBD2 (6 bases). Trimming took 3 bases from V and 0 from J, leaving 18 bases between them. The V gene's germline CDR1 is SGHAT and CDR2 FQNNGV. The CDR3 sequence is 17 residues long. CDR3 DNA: TGTGCCAGCAGCTTGACCCTTAGCGGCGATAGCTCCTACGAGCAGTACTTC. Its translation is CASSLTLSGDSSYEQYF. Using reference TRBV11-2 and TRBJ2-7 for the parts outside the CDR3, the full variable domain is EAGVAQSPRYKIIEKRQSVAFWCNPISGHATLYWYQQILGQGPKLLIQFQNNGVVDDSQLPKDRFSAERLKGVDSTLKIQPAKLEDSAVYLCASSLTLSGDSSYEQYFGPGTRLTVT.

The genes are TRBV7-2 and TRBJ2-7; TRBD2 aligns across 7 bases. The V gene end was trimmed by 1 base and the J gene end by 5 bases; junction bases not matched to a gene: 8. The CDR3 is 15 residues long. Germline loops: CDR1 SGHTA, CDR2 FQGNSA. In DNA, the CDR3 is TGTGCCAGCAGCTTAGTGGGCGGGAGTAGTCACGAGCAGTACTTC. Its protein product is CASSLVGGSSHEQYF. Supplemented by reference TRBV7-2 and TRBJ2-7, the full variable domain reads GAGVSQSPSNKVTEKGKDVELRCDPISGHTALYWYRQSLGQGLEFLIYFQGNSAPDKSGLPSDRFSAERTGGSVSTLTIQRTQQEDSAVYLCASSLVGGSSHEQYFGPGTRLTVT.

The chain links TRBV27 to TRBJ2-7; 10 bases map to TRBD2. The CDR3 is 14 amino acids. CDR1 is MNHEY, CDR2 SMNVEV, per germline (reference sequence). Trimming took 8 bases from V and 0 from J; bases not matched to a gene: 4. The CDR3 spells CASGTSDSSYEQYF. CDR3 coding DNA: TGTGCCAGCGGGACTAGCGATAGCTCCTACGAGCAGTACTTC.

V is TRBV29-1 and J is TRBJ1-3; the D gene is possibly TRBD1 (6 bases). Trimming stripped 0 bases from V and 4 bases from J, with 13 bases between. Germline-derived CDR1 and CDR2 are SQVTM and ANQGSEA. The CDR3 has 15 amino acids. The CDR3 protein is CSVEDGGQSGNTIYF. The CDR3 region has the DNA TGCAGCGTTGAAGATGGAGGACAGTCAGGAAACACCATATATTTT. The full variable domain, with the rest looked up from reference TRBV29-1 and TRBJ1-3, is SAVISQKPSRDICQRGTSLTIQCQVDSQVTMMFWYRQQPGQSLTLIATANQGSEATYESGFVIDKFPISRPNLTFSTLTVSNMSPEDSSIYLCSVEDGGQSGNTIYFGEGSWLTVV.

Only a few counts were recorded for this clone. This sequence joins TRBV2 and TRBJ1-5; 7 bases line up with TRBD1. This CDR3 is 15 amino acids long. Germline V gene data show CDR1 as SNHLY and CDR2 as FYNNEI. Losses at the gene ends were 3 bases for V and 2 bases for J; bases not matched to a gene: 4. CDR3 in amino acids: CASSELTGGNQPQHF. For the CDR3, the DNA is TGTGCCAGCAGTGAGCTCACAGGGGGCAATCAGCCCCAGCATTTT. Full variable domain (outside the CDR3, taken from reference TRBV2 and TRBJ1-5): EPEVTQTPSHQVTQMGQEVILRCVPISNHLYFYWYRQILGQKVEFLVSFYNNEISEKSEIFDDQFSVERPDGSNFTLKIRSTKLEDSAMYFCASSELTGGNQPQHFGDGTRLSIL.

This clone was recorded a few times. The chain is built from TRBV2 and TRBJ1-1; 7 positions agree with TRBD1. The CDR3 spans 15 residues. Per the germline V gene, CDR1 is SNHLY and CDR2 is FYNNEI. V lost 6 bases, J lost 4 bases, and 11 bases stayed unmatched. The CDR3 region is CASRSDRAGSTEAFF. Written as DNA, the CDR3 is TGTGCCAGCAGGTCCGACAGGGCGGGGAGCACTGAAGCTTTCTTT.